This record concerns one T cell receptor beta chain sequence. The antigen it recognizes is unknown. There are no base qualities to consult, and no much larger clone falls within one base. This sample was taken from a study of CD8+ T cells in alopecia areata (dated 2018 in TCRdb). In terms of the full investigation: To study T cell clonal expansion in alopecia areata, the researchers applied high-throughput TCRbeta sequencing to both the C3H/HeJ mouse model and human patients. In humans, TCRbeta sequencing was performed on scalp tissue and on sorted CD4+ and CD8+ peripheral blood T cells from healthy controls and from patients with patchy or totalis/universalis alopecia areata. Scalp clonality was compared across normal scalp (n=4), patchy alopecia areata scalp (n=8), and alopecia totalis/universalis scalp (n=8). RNA was extracted with the PAXgene miRNA kit for fixed scalp, the miRNeasy kit for PBMCs, and the RNeasy kit for mouse skin. TCRbeta CDR3 regions were amplified by immunoSEQ multiplex PCR using 35 Vbeta forward and 13 Jbeta reverse primers. Findings and caveats that apply to the study as a whole: Compared with normal scalp, lesional scalp had higher clonality and more expanded CD8+ clones, particularly in alopecia totalis/universalis, a pattern that suggests antigenic drive. Scalp TCR repertoire analysis is complicated because resident alphabeta T cells in normal human skin are also sequenced, whereas mouse skin is dominated by gammadelta T cells. Shared TCR sequences between patients were less evident than in mice, which may be partly attributable to HLA diversity in the patient population.

The method behind the library was the immunoSEQ multiplex PCR assay. RNA was extracted from all samples and reverse transcribed into cDNA as template for TCR sequencing. SuperScript III was used for first-strand cDNA synthesis, primed with a 2:1 mix of oligo-dT and random hexamers. Amplification bias was assessed with a synthetic immune receptor repertoire, and residual bias was removed computationally. As for the authors' bioinformatics: Raw reads were preprocessed for error removal, and CDR3 was defined according to IMGT conventions as running from the conserved cysteine to phenylalanine. To get clonality, Shannon entropy was normalized by log2 of the number of productive unique TCRs and the result was subtracted from 1. CD4 or CD8 identity of scalp clones was inferred by cross-referencing scalp TCRbeta sequences with sorted blood CD4 and CD8 repertoires. TCRdb provides this immuneACCESS table in a form limited to in-frame rearrangements. Some clones are lacking; in checked studies, under half of them reflect an unresolved V gene, and why the rest are absent is not known. V, J and clone size derive from that table, while D and trimming were established from the DNA sequence. Present in this sample are over 90,000 clones, approximately 58% of which were seen just once. Of the sample, 8.8% falls within the top ten clones.

PBMCs were isolated by density centrifugation and stained for CD3, CD4 and CD8, after which CD4+ and CD8+ T cells were sorted on a FACSAria. Scalp biopsies and blood samples were obtained from unaffected controls. Its CDR3 holds 12 amino acids, cysteine through phenylalanine. CDR3 DNA is the only sequence kept; it has 36 bases, read in frame from the first base. V is shortened by 0 bases, J by 5 bases, and the region joining them spans 3 bases. As encoded in the germline V gene (reference sequence), CDR1 is LNHNV while CDR2 is YYDKDF. This clonotype originated in a human donor in good health. The sequence joins TRBV15 to TRBJ2-3, with the identity of the D gene unclear. The material sequenced was CD4+ T cells sorted from blood. For the CDR3, the sequence is CATSRDEDTQYF. The nucleotide sequence reads as follows: TGTGCCACCAGCAGAGATGAAGATACGCAGTATTTT.